The clone carrying this T cell receptor (beta chain) was recorded once. This entry belongs to a study of blood T cell repertoires in COVID-19. Study overall: From T cells, B-cell-depleted T cells, or PBMCs came the material, which was cDNA or gDNA.

Sequencing was performed with immunoSEQ multiplex PCR; in TCRdb, only in-frame clones are kept and a portion is missing. The data hold 150,000 to 200,000 clones, with around 81% observed a single time. Germline values: CDR1 MDHEN, CDR2 SYDVKM. This CDR3 is 16 amino acids long. J lost 3 bases, V lost 4 bases, and 7 bases had no gene match. Sequencing used peripheral blood. The sequence was obtained from a man in his 60s with active or convalescent COVID-19. The chain carries TRBV28 and TRBJ2-1; TRBD2 aligns across 9 bases. For the CDR3, the DNA is TGTGCCAGCAGTTCCAAAACTAGCGGGTACTACAATGAGCAGTTCTTC. Translation gives CASSSKTSGYYNEQFF.